The clone carrying this TCR beta chain was seen a handful of times. Its antigen is as yet unknown. This sample stems from a study of T cells after yellow fever vaccination. On the study more broadly: Fractions low in cell number were prepared with SMART-Seq v4 Ultra Low Input.

The CDR3 totals 17 residues. Germline values: CDR1 SGHRS, CDR2 YFSETQ. Trimming stripped 2 bases from V and 1 base from J, with 18 bases between. Whole-study results and caveats: Peak timing came faster in the weaker secondary response, day 5 versus 15. A large majority of primary-vaccination clones showed up again after the booster (approximately 96% CD4, approximately 90% CD8).

UMIs and a universal primer site were added when TCR cDNA was made by 5'RACE template switching. TCRdb itself ran the 5' RACE reads through MiXCR, one entry per CDR3 protein. The table lists more than 350,000 distinct CDR3 sequences, roughly 12% of them singletons. The TCR comes from a man aged 18-30 years who received the YFV17D yellow fever vaccine. V is TRBV5-1 and J is TRBJ1-1, with D tentatively TRBD1 (5 bases). The source material was PBMCs, sampled on the day of the first yellow fever vaccination. The chain's CDR3 is CASSFHFSTGQNTEAFF. As DNA, the CDR3 is TGCGCCAGCAGCTTTCATTTTAGCACGGGGCAGAACACTGAAGCTTTCTTT.